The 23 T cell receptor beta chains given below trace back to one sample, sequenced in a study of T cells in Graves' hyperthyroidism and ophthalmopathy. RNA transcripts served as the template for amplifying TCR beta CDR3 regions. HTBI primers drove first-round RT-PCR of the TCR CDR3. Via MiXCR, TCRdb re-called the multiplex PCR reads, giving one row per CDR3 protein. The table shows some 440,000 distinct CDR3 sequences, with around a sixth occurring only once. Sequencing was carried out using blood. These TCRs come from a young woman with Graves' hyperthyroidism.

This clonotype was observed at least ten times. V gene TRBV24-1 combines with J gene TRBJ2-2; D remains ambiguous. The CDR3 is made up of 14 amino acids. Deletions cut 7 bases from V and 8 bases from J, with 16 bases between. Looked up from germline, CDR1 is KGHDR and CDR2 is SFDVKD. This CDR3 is CATRTDTMEGELFF. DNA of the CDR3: TGTGCCACCAGAACAGACACCATGGAGGGGGAGCTGTTTTTT.

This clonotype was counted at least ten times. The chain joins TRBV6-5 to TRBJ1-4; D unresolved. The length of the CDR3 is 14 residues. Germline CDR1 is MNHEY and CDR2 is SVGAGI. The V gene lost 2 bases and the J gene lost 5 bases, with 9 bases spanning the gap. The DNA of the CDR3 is TGTGCCAGCAGTTACGTGGAGCAGAATGAAAAACTGTTTTTT. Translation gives CASSYVEQNEKLFF.

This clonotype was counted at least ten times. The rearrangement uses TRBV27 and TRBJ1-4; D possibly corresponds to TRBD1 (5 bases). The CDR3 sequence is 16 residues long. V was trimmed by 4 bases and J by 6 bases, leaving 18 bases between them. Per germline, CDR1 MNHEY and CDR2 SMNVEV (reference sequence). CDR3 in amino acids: CASSSSWGLEDEKLFF. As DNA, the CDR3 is TGTGCCAGCAGTTCCTCTTGGGGCTTAGAGGATGAAAAACTGTTTTTT. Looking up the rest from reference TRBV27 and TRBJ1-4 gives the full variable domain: EAQVTQNPRYLITVTGKKLTVTCSQNMNHEYMSWYRQDPGLGLRQIYYSMNVEVTDKGDVPEGYKVSRKEKRNFPLILESPSPNQTSLYFCASSSSWGLEDEKLFFGSGTQLSVL.

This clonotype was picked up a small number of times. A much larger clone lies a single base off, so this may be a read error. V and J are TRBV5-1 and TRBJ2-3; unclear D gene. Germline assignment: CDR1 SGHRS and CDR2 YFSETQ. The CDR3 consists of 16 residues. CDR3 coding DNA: TGCGCCAGCAGCTTGGGGTTCGACAATCCAAGAGATGCGCAGTATTTT. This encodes CASSLGFDNPRDAQYF.

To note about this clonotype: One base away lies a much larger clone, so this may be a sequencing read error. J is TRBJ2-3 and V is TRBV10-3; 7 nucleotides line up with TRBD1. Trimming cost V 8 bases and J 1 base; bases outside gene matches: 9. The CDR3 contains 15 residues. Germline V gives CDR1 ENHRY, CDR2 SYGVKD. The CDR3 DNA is TGTGCCATCTGTTCCCACACAGGGGGCACAGATACGCAGTATTTT. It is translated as CAICSHTGGTDTQYF.

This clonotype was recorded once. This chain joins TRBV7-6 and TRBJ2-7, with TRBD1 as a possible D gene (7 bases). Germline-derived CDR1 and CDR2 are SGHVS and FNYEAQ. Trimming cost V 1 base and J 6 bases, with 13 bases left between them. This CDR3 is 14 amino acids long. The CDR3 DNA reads TGTGCCAGCAGCTTAGTCCGGAGGGGGCGCGAGCAGTACTTC. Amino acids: CASSLVRRGREQYF.

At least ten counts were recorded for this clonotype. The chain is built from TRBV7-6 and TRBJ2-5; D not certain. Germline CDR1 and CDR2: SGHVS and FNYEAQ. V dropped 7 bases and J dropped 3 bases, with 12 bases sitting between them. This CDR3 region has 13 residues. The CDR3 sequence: CASTLGREETQYF. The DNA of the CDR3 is TGTGCCAGCACCCTAGGACGGGAAGAGACCCAGTACTTC.

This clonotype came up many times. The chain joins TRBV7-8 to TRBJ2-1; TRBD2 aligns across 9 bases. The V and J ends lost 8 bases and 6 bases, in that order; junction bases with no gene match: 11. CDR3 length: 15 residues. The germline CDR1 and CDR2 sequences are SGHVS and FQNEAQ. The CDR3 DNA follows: TGTGCCAGCTCATCGACTAGCGGAGTCCGCAATGAGCAGTTCTTC. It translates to CASSSTSGVRNEQFF. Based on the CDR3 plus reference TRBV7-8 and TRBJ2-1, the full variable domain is GAGVSQSPRYKVAKRGQDVALRCDPISGHVSLFWYQQALGQGPEFLTYFQNEAQLDKSGLPSDRFFAERPEGSVSTLKIQRTQQEDSAVYLCASSSTSGVRNEQFFGPGTRLTVL.

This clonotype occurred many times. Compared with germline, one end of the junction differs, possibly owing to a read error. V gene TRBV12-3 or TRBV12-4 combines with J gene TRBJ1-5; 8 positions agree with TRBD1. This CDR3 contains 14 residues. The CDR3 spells CTSSLQGGNQPQHF. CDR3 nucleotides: TGTACCAGCAGTTTACAGGGGGGTAATCAGCCCCAGCATTTT.

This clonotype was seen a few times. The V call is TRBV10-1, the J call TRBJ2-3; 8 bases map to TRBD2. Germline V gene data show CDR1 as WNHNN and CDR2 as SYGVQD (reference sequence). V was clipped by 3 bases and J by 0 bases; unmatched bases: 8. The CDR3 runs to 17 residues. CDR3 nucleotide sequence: TGCGCCAGCAGTGACCCCGGAGTAGCGGGGAGCACAGATACGCAGTATTTT. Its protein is CASSDPGVAGSTDTQYF.

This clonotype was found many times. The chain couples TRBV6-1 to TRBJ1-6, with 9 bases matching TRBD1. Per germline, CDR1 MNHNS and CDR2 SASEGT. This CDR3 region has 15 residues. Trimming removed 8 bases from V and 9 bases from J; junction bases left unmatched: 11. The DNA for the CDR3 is TGTGCCAGCCTAGGGACAGGGAAAAGCCGTTCACCCCTCCACTTT. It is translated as CASLGTGKSRSPLHF.

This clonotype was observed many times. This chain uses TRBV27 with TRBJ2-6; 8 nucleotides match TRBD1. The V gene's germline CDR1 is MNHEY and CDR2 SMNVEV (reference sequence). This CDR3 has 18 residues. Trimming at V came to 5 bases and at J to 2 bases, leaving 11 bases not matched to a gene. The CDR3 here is CASSTRTGLLPGANVLTF. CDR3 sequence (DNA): TGTGCCAGCAGTACCCGGACAGGGTTGCTCCCTGGGGCCAACGTCCTGACTTTC. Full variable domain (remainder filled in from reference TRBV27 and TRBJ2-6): EAQVTQNPRYLITVTGKKLTVTCSQNMNHEYMSWYRQDPGLGLRQIYYSMNVEVTDKGDVPEGYKVSRKEKRNFPLILESPSPNQTSLYFCASSTRTGLLPGANVLTFGAGSRLTVL.

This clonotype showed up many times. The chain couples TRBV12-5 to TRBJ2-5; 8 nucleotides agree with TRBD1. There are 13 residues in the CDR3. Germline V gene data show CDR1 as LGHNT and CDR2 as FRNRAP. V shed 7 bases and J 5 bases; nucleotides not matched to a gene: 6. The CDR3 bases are TGTGCTAGTGATTCAGGGGGCGCGGAGACCCAGTACTTC. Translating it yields CASDSGGAETQYF. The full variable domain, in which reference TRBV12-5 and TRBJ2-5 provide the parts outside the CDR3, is DARVTQTPRHKVTEMGQEVTMRCQPILGHNTVFWYRQTMMQGLELLAYFRNRAPLDDSGMPKDRFSAEMPDATLATLKIQPSEPRDSAVYFCASDSGGAETQYFGPGTRLLVL.

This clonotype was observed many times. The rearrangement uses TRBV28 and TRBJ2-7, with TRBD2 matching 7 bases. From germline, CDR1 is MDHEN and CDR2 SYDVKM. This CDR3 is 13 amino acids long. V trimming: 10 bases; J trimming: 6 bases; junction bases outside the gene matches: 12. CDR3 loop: CATGRSGVSEQYF. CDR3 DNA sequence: TGTGCCACCGGACGAAGCGGGGTTAGCGAGCAGTACTTC.

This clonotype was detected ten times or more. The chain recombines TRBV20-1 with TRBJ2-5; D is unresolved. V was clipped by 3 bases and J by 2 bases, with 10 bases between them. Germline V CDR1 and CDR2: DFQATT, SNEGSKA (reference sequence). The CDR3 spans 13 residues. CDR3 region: CSASYPLQETQYF. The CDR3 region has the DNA TGCAGTGCTAGCTACCCCCTACAAGAGACCCAGTACTTC.

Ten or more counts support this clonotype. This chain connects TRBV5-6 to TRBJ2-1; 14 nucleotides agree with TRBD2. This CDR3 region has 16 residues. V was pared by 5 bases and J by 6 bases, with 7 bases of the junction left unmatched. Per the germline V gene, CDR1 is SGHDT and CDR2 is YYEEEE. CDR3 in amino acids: CASRSGLAGAGNEQFF. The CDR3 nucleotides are TGTGCCAGCAGATCGGGACTAGCGGGAGCGGGCAATGAGCAGTTCTTC.

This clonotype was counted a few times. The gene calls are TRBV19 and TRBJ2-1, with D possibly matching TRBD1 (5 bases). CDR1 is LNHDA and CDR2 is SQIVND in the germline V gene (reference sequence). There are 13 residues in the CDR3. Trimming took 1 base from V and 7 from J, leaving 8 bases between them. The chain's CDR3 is CASSIVGENEQFF. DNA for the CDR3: TGTGCCAGTAGTATAGTAGGGGAAAATGAGCAGTTCTTC.

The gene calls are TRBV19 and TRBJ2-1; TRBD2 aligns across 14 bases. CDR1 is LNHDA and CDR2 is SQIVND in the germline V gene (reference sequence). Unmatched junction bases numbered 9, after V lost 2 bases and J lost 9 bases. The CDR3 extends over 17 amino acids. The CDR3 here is CASSISPTSGRAGEQFF. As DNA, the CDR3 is TGTGCCAGTAGTATATCCCCGACTAGCGGGAGGGCGGGTGAGCAGTTCTTC.

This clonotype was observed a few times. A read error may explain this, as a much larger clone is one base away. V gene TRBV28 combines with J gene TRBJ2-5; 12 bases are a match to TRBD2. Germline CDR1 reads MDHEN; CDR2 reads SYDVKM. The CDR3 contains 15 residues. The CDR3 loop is CASSRWTSGEETRYF. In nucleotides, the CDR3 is TGTGCCAGCAGTCGCTGGACTAGCGGGGAAGAGACCCGGTACTTC.

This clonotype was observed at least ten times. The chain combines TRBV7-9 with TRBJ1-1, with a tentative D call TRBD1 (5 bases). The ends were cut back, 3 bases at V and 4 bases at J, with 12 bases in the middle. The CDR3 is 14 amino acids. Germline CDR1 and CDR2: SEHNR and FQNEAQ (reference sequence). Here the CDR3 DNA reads TGTGCCAGCAGCTTGGGCAGGGTCGGCACTGAAGCTTTCTTT. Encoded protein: CASSLGRVGTEAFF.

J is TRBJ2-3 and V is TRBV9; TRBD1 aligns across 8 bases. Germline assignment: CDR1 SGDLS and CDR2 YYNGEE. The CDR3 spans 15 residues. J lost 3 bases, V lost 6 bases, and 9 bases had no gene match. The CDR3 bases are TGTGCCAGCACCTTTCAGGGGGCGGGGACAGATACGCAGTATTTT. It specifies CASTFQGAGTDTQYF.

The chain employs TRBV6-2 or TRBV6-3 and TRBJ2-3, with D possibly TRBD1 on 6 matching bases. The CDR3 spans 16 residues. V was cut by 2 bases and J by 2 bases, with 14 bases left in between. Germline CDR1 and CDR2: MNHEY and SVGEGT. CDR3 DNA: TGTGCCAGCAGTTACGAGGCAGGGGTGCCCACAGATACGCAGTATTTT. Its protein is CASSYEAGVPTDTQYF.

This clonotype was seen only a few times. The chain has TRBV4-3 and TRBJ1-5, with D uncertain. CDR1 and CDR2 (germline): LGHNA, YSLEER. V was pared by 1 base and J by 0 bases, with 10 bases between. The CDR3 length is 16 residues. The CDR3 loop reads CASSQAGGNSNQPQHF. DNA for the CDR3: TGCGCCAGCAGCCAAGCGGGCGGCAATAGCAATCAGCCCCAGCATTTT.